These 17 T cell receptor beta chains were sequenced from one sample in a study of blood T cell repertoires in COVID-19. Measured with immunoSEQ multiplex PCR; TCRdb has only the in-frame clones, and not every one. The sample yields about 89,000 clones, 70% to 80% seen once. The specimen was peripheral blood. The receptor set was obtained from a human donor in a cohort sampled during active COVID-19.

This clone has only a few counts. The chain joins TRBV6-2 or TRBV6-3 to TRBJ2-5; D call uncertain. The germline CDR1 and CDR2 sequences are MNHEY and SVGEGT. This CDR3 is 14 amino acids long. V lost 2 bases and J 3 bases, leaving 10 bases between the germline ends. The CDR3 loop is CASSYPQAKETQYF. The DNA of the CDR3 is TGTGCCAGCAGTTACCCGCAGGCTAAAGAGACCCAGTACTTC.

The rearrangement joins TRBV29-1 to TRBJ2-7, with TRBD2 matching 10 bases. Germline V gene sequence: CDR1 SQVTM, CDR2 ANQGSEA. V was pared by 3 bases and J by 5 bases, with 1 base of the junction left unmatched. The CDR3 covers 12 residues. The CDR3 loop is CSVDSGRDEQYF. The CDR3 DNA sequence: TGCAGCGTTGACAGCGGGAGGGACGAGCAGTACTTC.

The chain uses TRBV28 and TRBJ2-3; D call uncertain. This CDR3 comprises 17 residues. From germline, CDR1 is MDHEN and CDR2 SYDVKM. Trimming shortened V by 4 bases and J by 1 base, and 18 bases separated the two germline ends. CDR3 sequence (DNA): TGTGCCAGCAGTTCATACTCGACTGGCACGGGCACAGATACGCAGTATTTT. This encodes CASSSYSTGTGTDTQYF.

As DNA, the CDR3 is TGTGCCAGCAGCACCAGACCGGGATTGGGTGAAAAACTGTTTTTT. Its translation: CASSTRPGLGEKLFF. This rearrangement joins TRBV7-2 to TRBJ1-4, with D uncertain. The ends were cut back, 5 bases at V and 7 bases at J, with 17 bases in the middle. CDR1 is SGHTA and CDR2 is FQGNSA in the germline V gene. The CDR3 extends over 15 amino acids.

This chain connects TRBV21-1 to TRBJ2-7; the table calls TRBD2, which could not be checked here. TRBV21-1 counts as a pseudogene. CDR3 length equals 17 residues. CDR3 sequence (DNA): TGTGCCAGCAGCAAAGGGGCTAGCGGGAGATGCTCCTACGAGCAGTACTTC. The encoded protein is CASSKGASGRCSYEQYF.

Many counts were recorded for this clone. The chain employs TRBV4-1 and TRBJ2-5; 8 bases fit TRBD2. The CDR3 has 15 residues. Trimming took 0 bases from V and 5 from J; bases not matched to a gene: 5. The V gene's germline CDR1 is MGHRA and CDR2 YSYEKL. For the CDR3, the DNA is TGCGCCAGCAGCCAAGATCAGGGCGGGGGGGAGACCCAGTACTTC. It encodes CASSQDQGGGETQYF.

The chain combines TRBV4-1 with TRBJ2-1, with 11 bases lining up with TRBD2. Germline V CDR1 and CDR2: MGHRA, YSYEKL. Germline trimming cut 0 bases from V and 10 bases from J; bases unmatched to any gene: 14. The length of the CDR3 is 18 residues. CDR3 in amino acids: CASSQDLLTSGTGREQFF. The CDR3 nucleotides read TGCGCCAGCAGCCAAGATCTCCTGACTAGCGGGACCGGGAGGGAGCAGTTCTTC.

In DNA form, the CDR3 reads TGTGCCAGCGACAGGGGATCGTTCTACAATGAGCAGTTCTTC. Residues: CASDRGSFYNEQFF. This chain uses TRBV7-9 with TRBJ2-1; 8 bases agree with TRBD1. V was clipped by 8 bases and J by 3 bases; unmatched bases: 6. Germline V gives CDR1 SEHNR, CDR2 FQNEAQ (reference sequence). The CDR3 length is 14 residues.

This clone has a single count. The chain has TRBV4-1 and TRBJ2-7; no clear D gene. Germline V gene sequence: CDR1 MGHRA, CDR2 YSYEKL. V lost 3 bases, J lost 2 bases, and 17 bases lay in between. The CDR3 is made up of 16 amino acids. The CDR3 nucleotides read TGCGCCAGCAGCCAGGAGAGAGGTGGCCCCCCCTACGAGCAGTACTTC. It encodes CASSQERGGPPYEQYF.

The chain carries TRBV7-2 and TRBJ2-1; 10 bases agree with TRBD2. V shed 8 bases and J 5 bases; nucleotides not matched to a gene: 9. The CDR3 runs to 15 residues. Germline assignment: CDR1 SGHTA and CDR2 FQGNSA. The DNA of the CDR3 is TGTGCCAGCGTCCTTACTAGCGGGGTAAACAATGAGCAGTTCTTC. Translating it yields CASVLTSGVNNEQFF.

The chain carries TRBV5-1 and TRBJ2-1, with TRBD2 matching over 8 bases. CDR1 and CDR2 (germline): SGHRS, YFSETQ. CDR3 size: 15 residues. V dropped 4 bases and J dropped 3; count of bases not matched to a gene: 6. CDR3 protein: CASSRVLADYNEQFF. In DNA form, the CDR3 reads TGCGCCAGCAGCAGGGTACTAGCGGACTACAATGAGCAGTTCTTC. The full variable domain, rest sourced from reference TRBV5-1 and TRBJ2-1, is KAGVTQTPRYLIKTRGQQVTLSCSPISGHRSVSWYQQTPGQGLQFLFEYFSETQRNKGNFPGRFSGRQFSNSRSEMNVSTLELGDSALYLCASSRVLADYNEQFFGPGTRLTVL.

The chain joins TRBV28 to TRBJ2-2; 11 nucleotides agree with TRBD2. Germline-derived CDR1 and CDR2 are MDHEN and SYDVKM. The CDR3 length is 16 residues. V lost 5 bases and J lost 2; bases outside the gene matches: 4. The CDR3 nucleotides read TGTGCCAGCAGTCCACTAGCGGGGGAAAACACCGGGGAGCTGTTTTTT. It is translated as CASSPLAGENTGELFF.

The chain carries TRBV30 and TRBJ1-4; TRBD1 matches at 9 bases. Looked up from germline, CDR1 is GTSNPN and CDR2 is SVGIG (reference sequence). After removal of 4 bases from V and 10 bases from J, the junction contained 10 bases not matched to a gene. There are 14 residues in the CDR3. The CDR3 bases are TGTGCCTGGAACCCGGGACAGGGAGTAGGAAAACTGTTTTTT. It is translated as CAWNPGQGVGKLFF.

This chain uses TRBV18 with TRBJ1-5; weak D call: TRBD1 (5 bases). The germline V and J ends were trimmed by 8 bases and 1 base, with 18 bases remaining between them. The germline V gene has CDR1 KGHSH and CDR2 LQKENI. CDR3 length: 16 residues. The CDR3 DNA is TGTGCCAGCCGGGGGGGTCTGGGGACCAGCAATCAGCCCCAGCATTTT. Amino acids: CASRGGLGTSNQPQHF.

In nucleotides, the CDR3 is TGTGCCAGCGTAAGTTGGGACTACAGTGTGTATTTT. This gives the protein CASVSWDYSVYF. The chain is built from TRBV19 and TRBJ2-3, with 7 bases lining up with TRBD2. CDR3 length: 12 amino acids. The J segment lost 14 bases and the V segment lost 9 bases, leaving 14 bases of the junction unmatched. The V gene's germline CDR1 is LNHDA and CDR2 SQIVND (reference sequence).

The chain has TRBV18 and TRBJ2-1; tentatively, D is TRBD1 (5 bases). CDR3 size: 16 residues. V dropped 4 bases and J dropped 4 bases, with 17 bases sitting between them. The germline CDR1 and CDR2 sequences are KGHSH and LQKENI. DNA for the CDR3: TGTGCCAGCTCACTACAACAGGCCGGGTCATACAATGAGCAGTTCTTC. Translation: CASSLQQAGSYNEQFF.

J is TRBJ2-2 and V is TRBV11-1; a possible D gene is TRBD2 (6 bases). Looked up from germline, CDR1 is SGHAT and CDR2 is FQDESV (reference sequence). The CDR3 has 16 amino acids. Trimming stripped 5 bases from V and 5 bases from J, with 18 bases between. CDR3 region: CASSPVDRGYTGELFF. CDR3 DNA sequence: TGTGCCAGCAGCCCCGTCGATCGGGGGTATACCGGGGAGCTGTTTTTT. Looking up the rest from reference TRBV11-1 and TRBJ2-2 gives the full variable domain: EAEVAQSPRYKITEKSQAVAFWCDPISGHATLYWYRQILGQGPELLVQFQDESVVDDSQLPKDRFSAERLKGVDSTLKIQPAELGDSAMYLCASSPVDRGYTGELFFGEGSRLTVL.